The sequence of this T cell receptor beta chain was determined in a study of T cell repertoires and HLA-DP antigens. Study conclusions and caveats: Clones undetected before culture averaged approximately 34% against one allele and roughly 53% against the other.

Untouched CD4+ T cells were bead-isolated from PBMC at approximately 98% purity. The PCR primers covered 54 TRBV and 13 TRBJ segments. Here immunoSEQ multiplex PCR was the method, and the copy in TCRdb shows in-frame clones only, minus some. The table has about 89,000 clones, approximately 86% seen once. As concerns this clone: Its antigen is not identified.

Germline CDR1 and CDR2: SQVTM and ANQGSEA. The CDR3 contains 14 residues. The trim removed 6 bases at V and 6 bases at J, leaving 14 bases unmatched. The receptor comes from a man in his fifties in good health and CMV-seronegative. The V gene is TRBV29-1, the J gene TRBJ2-7, with 7 bases aligning to TRBD1. Sequences were obtained from CD4+ T cells from PBMCs. DNA for the CDR3: TGCAGCGTCATCACCCGACAGGGATTGACCGAGCAGTACTTC. Its translation: CSVITRQGLTEQYF.